Below are 19 T cell receptor beta chains sequenced from a single sample in a study of blood T cell repertoires in COVID-19. This table comes from immunoSEQ multiplex PCR, and its TCRdb copy is limited to in-frame clones, with some not included. The table records under 250,000 clones, about 80% of them present only once. Sequences were obtained from PBMCs or T cells enriched from blood (not recorded which). These receptors were collected from a woman aged 40 to 49 with acute COVID-19.

This clone was detected a few times. J is TRBJ1-3 and V is TRBV11-2; D remains ambiguous. Deletions cut 1 base from V and 4 bases from J, with 8 bases between. The CDR3 is 14 residues long. Germline loops: CDR1 SGHAT, CDR2 FQNNGV. The CDR3 sequence is CASSLGGIGNTIYF. The CDR3 DNA sequence: TGTGCCAGCAGCTTAGGAGGGATAGGAAACACCATATATTTT.

The CDR3 reads CASSQGRGGAGELFF. The CDR3, as DNA: TGTGCCAGCAGCCAGGGCCGAGGGGGGGCCGGGGAGCTGTTTTTT. The chain employs TRBV7-7 and TRBJ2-2; D is perhaps TRBD2 (7 bases). The CDR3 extends over 15 amino acids. CDR1 and CDR2 (germline): SSHAT, FNYEAQ (reference sequence). Trimming removed 5 bases at V and 6 bases at J, with 16 bases between. Based on the CDR3 plus reference TRBV7-7 and TRBJ2-2, the full variable domain is GAGVSQSPRYKVTKRGQDVTLRCDPISSHATLYWYQQALGQGPEFLTYFNYEAQPDKSGLPSDRFSAERPEGSISTLTIQRTEQRDSAMYRCASSQGRGGAGELFFGEGSRLTVL.

This chain joins TRBV6-5 and TRBJ2-3; 8 bases align to TRBD2. V was clipped by 6 bases and J by 1 base; unmatched bases: 3. The CDR3 runs to 14 residues. Looked up from germline, CDR1 is MNHEY and CDR2 is SVGAGI. The CDR3 nucleotides are TGTGCCAGCAGCCTTAGCGGGGGCACAGATACGCAGTATTTT. This gives the protein CASSLSGGTDTQYF.

This clone was seen at least ten times. This chain joins TRBV4-3 and TRBJ1-2; perhaps TRBD1 as D (5 bases). CDR1 and CDR2 (germline): LGHNA, YSLEER. The CDR3 is made up of 16 amino acids. Trimming stripped 1 base from V and 2 bases from J, with 14 bases between. CDR3 coding DNA: TGCGCCAGCAGCCAAGTGGGGCCAAGCCGAAACTATGGCTACACCTTC. Protein product: CASSQVGPSRNYGYTF.

This chain uses TRBV29-1 with TRBJ2-1, with D possibly being TRBD2 (7 bases). The CDR3 spans 13 residues. CDR1 and CDR2 from the germline V gene are SQVTM and ANQGSEA. V lost 1 base and J 11 bases, leaving 15 bases between the germline ends. In DNA, the CDR3 is TGCAGCGTTGAAGGTGGGGGGGGCCGAAAGCAGTTCTTC. It encodes CSVEGGGGRKQFF.

This chain links TRBV24-1 with TRBJ1-2; D gene unclear. Per the germline V gene, CDR1 is KGHDR and CDR2 is SFDVKD. The CDR3 totals 12 residues. Trimming stripped 3 bases from V and 5 bases from J, with 6 bases between. Here the CDR3 DNA reads TGTGCCACCAGTGATGAGGTTTATGGCTACACCTTC. Residues: CATSDEVYGYTF.

This chain connects TRBV18 to TRBJ1-5; D is possibly TRBD1 (5 bases). CDR3 length equals 12 residues. The ends were cut back, 3 bases at V and 6 bases at J, with 6 bases in the middle. Germline V CDR1 and CDR2: KGHSH, LQKENI. CDR3 nucleotide sequence: TGTGCCAGCTCACCGGGGGGTCAGCCCCAGCATTTT. Translating it yields CASSPGGQPQHF.

This chain joins TRBV5-4 and TRBJ2-1, with D perhaps TRBD2 (6 bases). CDR1 and CDR2 from the germline V gene are SGHNT and YYREEE (reference sequence). V was pared by 0 bases and J by 8 bases, with 12 bases between. The CDR3 is 14 residues long. CDR3 nucleotide sequence: TGTGCCAGCAGCTTGGAACCGGAGGGCCATGAGCAGTTCTTC. Encoded protein: CASSLEPEGHEQFF.

The gene calls are TRBV28 and TRBJ2-1, with TRBD2 matching 8 bases. Germline assignment: CDR1 MDHEN and CDR2 SYDVKM. The CDR3 has 18 residues. Trimming took 5 bases from V and 4 from J; bases not matched to a gene: 16. CDR3 sequence reads: CASSTSGLSGRNYNEQFF. CDR3 sequence (DNA): TGTGCCAGCAGTACCAGCGGTCTCAGCGGGAGAAATTACAATGAGCAGTTCTTC.

The sample holds one count of this clone. The chain joins TRBV28 to TRBJ2-7; 8 bases match TRBD2. The germline V gene encodes CDR1 MDHEN and CDR2 SYDVKM. The CDR3 runs to 15 residues. With 3 bases clipped from V and 4 bases from J, the junction kept 8 bases outside the gene matches. The CDR3 spells CASSFREGRIYEQYF. The CDR3 DNA is TGTGCCAGCAGTTTCCGGGAGGGTCGTATATACGAGCAGTACTTC.

The V call is TRBV19, the J call TRBJ2-7, with 14 nucleotides matching TRBD2. The CDR3 totals 18 residues. In germline, CDR1 is LNHDA, CDR2 SQIVND (reference sequence). V trimming: 4 bases; J trimming: 2 bases; junction bases outside the gene matches: 10. CDR3 sequence reads: CASSTTRGTSGGTYEQYF. The CDR3 DNA reads TGTGCCAGTAGTACTACTCGCGGGACTAGCGGGGGTACCTACGAGCAGTACTTC.

The rearrangement links TRBV5-1 to TRBJ2-1, with a possible D match to TRBD1 (6 bases). The germline V and J ends were trimmed by 6 bases and 4 bases, with 17 bases remaining between them. The CDR3 runs 15 residues. Germline V CDR1 and CDR2: SGHRS, YFSETQ. CDR3 protein: CASMSISTGYNEQFF. The CDR3 DNA is TGCGCCAGCATGTCGATTTCGACAGGTTACAATGAGCAGTTCTTC.

This sequence joins TRBV7-3 and TRBJ2-1; D is unresolved. Trimming took off 3 bases at V and 7 bases at J, with 7 bases between the two ends. The CDR3 is 12 residues long. The germline V gene encodes CDR1 SGHTA and CDR2 FQGTGA. In DNA, the CDR3 is TGTGCCAGCAGCTTTCTCGGTAATGAGCAGTTCTTC. This sequence encodes CASSFLGNEQFF.

The rearrangement uses TRBV19 and TRBJ1-4; 7 bases agree with TRBD1. The CDR3 has 16 residues. Unmatched junction bases numbered 11, after V lost 2 bases and J lost 8 bases. Germline assignment: CDR1 LNHDA and CDR2 SQIVND (reference sequence). This CDR3 is CASSILRTGKGEKLFF. In DNA, the CDR3 is TGTGCCAGTAGTATACTCCGGACAGGAAAGGGAGAAAAACTGTTTTTT.

The chain couples TRBV2 to TRBJ2-2; 9 bases are shared with TRBD2. Looked up from germline, CDR1 is SNHLY and CDR2 is FYNNEI. The CDR3 has 14 residues. The junction had 2 bases not matched to a gene; V was cut back by 4 bases and J by 5 bases. The CDR3 loop is CASSGSGSTGELFF. In nucleotides, the CDR3 is TGTGCCAGCAGTGGTAGCGGGAGTACCGGGGAGCTGTTTTTT.

The chain combines TRBV9 with TRBJ2-5; D remains ambiguous. Trimming took off 0 bases at V and 5 bases at J, with 14 bases between the two ends. The CDR3 is 15 amino acids. CDR1 SGDLS and CDR2 YYNGEE come from the germline V gene. CDR3 residues: CASSVAVANGETQYF. The CDR3 nucleotides are TGTGCCAGCAGCGTAGCGGTAGCAAATGGGGAGACCCAGTACTTC.

The J gene is TRBJ2-4, the V gene TRBV9; 7 bases agree with TRBD1. CDR3 length: 16 residues. The ends lost 4 bases at V and 2 bases at J; junction bases unmatched: 9. CDR1 and CDR2 from the germline V gene are SGDLS and YYNGEE. In DNA, the CDR3 is TGTGCCAGCAGCAACCGAGGGGGCACGTCCAAAAACATTCAGTACTTC. This translates into CASSNRGGTSKNIQYF.

The V call is TRBV7-8, the J call TRBJ1-2; D might be TRBD1 (5 bases). Trimming removed 8 bases from V and 5 bases from J, with 18 bases in between. In germline, CDR1 is SGHVS, CDR2 FQNEAQ. The CDR3 has 14 residues. CDR3 in amino acids: CASHSGGSSYGYTF. CDR3 coding DNA: TGTGCCAGCCACAGCGGGGGGTCTAGTTATGGCTACACCTTC. The entire variable domain, with the rest obtained from reference TRBV7-8 and TRBJ1-2, is as follows: GAGVSQSPRYKVAKRGQDVALRCDPISGHVSLFWYQQALGQGPEFLTYFQNEAQLDKSGLPSDRFFAERPEGSVSTLKIQRTQQEDSAVYLCASHSGGSSYGYTFGSGTRLTVV.

V usage is TRBV5-1 and J usage is TRBJ1-2; 7 positions agree with TRBD1. The CDR3 spans 16 residues. J gave up 6 bases and V 3 bases, and 14 bases lay outside the gene matches. Germline values: CDR1 SGHRS, CDR2 YFSETQ. DNA for the CDR3: TGCGCCAGCAGCTCGCTGGGACAGTCCTTTGCAGATGGCTACACCTTC. Its protein is CASSSLGQSFADGYTF.